This is a list of T cell receptor beta chains from one sample in a study of blood T cell repertoires in COVID-19. Clones were sequenced by immunoSEQ multiplex PCR, and TCRdb holds only the in-frame ones, with some missing. The sample includes under 250,000 clones, under 90% of them seen just once. Input material: peripheral blood. The source is a man in his fifties with COVID-19, enrolled during active disease. CDR3s include the opening cysteine and the closing phenylalanine or tryptophan. A D gene is named only where the DNA matches it firmly. Clone size is not always given. Where it is, it says once, few, many or a class for expanded clones.

j_call clone_size d_call v_call cdr3_nt cdr3_aa
TRBJ2-7 once TRBD2 TRBV5-4 TGTGCCAGCAGCTTAGCGGGAGGGCGGTACGAGCAGTACTTC CASSLAGGRYEQYF
TRBJ2-2 once TRBD1 TRBV5-8 TGTGCCAGCAGCTTCGGGACAGACAACAGCGGGGAGCTGTTTTTT CASSFGTDNSGELFF
TRBJ2-7 - - TRBV7-8 TGTGCTTGGGGGGACAGCCCCTACGAGCAGTACTTC CAWGDSPYEQYF
TRBJ2-3 - TRBD2 TRBV5-1 TGCGCCAGCAGCCGAGGACTAGCGGGCACAGATACGCAGTATTTT CASSRGLAGTDTQYF
TRBJ2-3 - TRBD1 TRBV15 TGTGCCACCAGCAGAACCCAGAGGACAGGATTACTCACAGATACGCAGTATTTT CATSRTQRTGLLTDTQYF
TRBJ1-3 - - TRBV7-9 TGTGCCAGCAGCTTCGGGAGCCGAAACACCATATATTTT CASSFGSRNTIYF
TRBJ2-2 few TRBD1 TRBV29-1 TGCAGCGCCGGGACAGCGAACACCGGGGAGCTGTTTTTT CSAGTANTGELFF
TRBJ2-7 - - TRBV14 TGTGCCAGCAGCCCCCAGAGGGGACAGAAGAGCGGGGGCCACTACGAGCAGTACTTC CASSPQRGQKSGGHYEQYF
TRBJ2-3 - - TRBV24-1 TGTGCCGCGGGGACAGACACAGATACGCAGTATTTT CAAGTDTDTQYF
TRBJ1-5 - - TRBV4-3 TGCGCCAGCAGCCAGGACCTGGGAGGGTGGGTCAATCAGCCCCAGCATTTT CASSQDLGGWVNQPQHF
TRBJ1-2 - TRBD1 TRBV25-1 TGTGCCAGCAGTGGACAGGGTTTGGGCTACACCTTC CASSGQGLGYTF
TRBJ2-1 - - TRBV30 TGTGCCTGGGGCCTCTACAATGAGCAGTTCTTC CAWGLYNEQFF
TRBJ2-5 - TRBD1 TRBV7-8 TGTGCCAGCAGGGTAGGGACAGTTTCAGAGACCCAGTACTTC CASRVGTVSETQYF
TRBJ1-1 - - TRBV28 TGTGCCCTTGGGTCGGGTGGGAACACTGAAGCTTTCTTT CALGSGGNTEAFF
TRBJ1-3 - - TRBV3-1/TRBV3-2 TGTGCCAGCAGCCAAGAGGCAGTTGGAAACACCATATATTTT CASSQEAVGNTIYF
TRBJ2-7 - TRBD2 TRBV3-1/TRBV3-2 TGTGCCAGCAGCCCTCAGGCGGGAGGTTCCTACGAGCAGTACTTC CASSPQAGGSYEQYF
TRBJ2-7 - - TRBV3-1/TRBV3-2 TGTGCCAGCAGCCAAAACATCTACGAGCAGTACTTC CASSQNIYEQYF
TRBJ2-3 - TRBD2 TRBV5-1 TGCGCCAGCAGCTTGGGGGGACTAGCGGACACAGATACGCAGTATTTT CASSLGGLADTDTQYF
TRBJ1-5 - - TRBV25-1 TGTGCCAGCAGTGAGCCAGGGAAGGCTCAGCCCCAGCATTTT CASSEPGKAQPQHF
TRBJ2-3 - TRBD1 TRBV3-1/TRBV3-2 TGTGCCAGCAGCCCGGGACAGGGGCCCACAGATACGCAGTATTTT CASSPGQGPTDTQYF
TRBJ2-2 few - TRBV29-1 TGCAGCGTTTACTTGAACGGGGAGCTGTTTTTT CSVYLNGELFF
TRBJ1-6 - - TRBV3-1/TRBV3-2 TGTGCCAGCAGCCAAGATCTTGCAGGGCGTGGTTCACCCCTCCACTTT CASSQDLAGRGSPLHF
TRBJ2-3 - - TRBV11-2 TGTGCCAGCAGCCCCCGGGGTAGCGAAGCCACAGATACGCAGTATTTT CASSPRGSEATDTQYF
TRBJ1-1 - - TRBV5-1 TGCGCCAGCAGCCAACAGGGGAACACTGAAGCTTTCTTT CASSQQGNTEAFF
TRBJ2-7 - - TRBV9 TGTGCCAGCAGCGTAGCTACAGGGACCTACGAGCAGTACTTC CASSVATGTYEQYF
TRBJ2-1 - TRBD2 TRBV7-3 TGTGCCAGCCGGGGGAGGGCCAATGAGCAGTTCTTC CASRGRANEQFF
TRBJ1-6 - TRBD1 TRBV5-1 TGCGCCAGCAGACAACAGCAGGGGGCACCTTCACCCCTCCACTTT CASRQQQGAPSPLHF
TRBJ2-2 - TRBD2 TRBV5-5 TGTGCCAGCAGCTTTATCGGGGGGGACTATAACACCGGGGAGCTGTTTTTT CASSFIGGDYNTGELFF
TRBJ1-6 - - TRBV12-3/TRBV12-4 TGTGCCAGCAGTTACGGTAATTCACCCCTCCACTTT CASSYGNSPLHF
TRBJ2-3 few TRBD2 TRBV5-8 TGTGCCAGCAGCTTGTTGGCGGGAGCAGCAGATACGCAGTATTTT CASSLLAGAADTQYF
TRBJ2-2 - TRBD2 TRBV19 TGTGCCAGTAATGTTGGGGGGGCGAACACCGGGGAGCTGTTTTTT CASNVGGANTGELFF
TRBJ2-1 - - TRBV5-8 TGTGCCAGCAGCTTGGGGACAGAGATTAAGGGAAATGAGCAGTTCTTC CASSLGTEIKGNEQFF
TRBJ2-1 - TRBD2 TRBV13 TGTGCCAGCAGCCGACTAGCGTTTGAGCAGTTCTTC CASSRLAFEQFF
TRBJ2-1 - TRBD2 TRBV13 TGTGCCAGCAGATCGGGGACTAGCGAGAGAGAACTGTTCTTC CASRSGTSERELFF